This T cell receptor beta chain was retrieved from a study of cytomegalovirus exposure and HLA in healthy donors. Overall study: Within the Caucasian-associated ancestry cluster were around 81% of the 350 to 400 genotyped donors.

Worth noting for this clone: Its antigen is unidentified.

Primers for the PCR totalled 60 Vbeta and 13 Jbeta. Libraries were prepared by immunoSEQ multiplex PCR; TCRdb keeps only in-frame clonotypes and omits some of them. The repertoire includes some 150,000 clones, roughly 79% of them detected once, and 4.9% sits in the top ten. Findings and caveats of the study: Overall, approximately 180 TCR beta chains were annotated as cytomegalovirus-associated. In the analysis, some V segments, TRBV6-2 and TRBV6-3 included, were excluded as indistinguishable.

V lost 7 bases to trimming and J lost 5 bases; unmatched junction nucleotides: 13. Germline V gives CDR1 MDHEN, CDR2 SYDVKM. The CDR3 has 15 residues. The origin of this receptor is a woman aged 18-29 years in good health and CMV-seropositive. V usage is TRBV28 and J usage is TRBJ2-7, with 8 bases fitting TRBD2. Sequencing input: PBMCs. CDR3: CASTPGGGKVHEQYF. The CDR3 region has the DNA TGTGCCAGCACTCCCGGGGGGGGCAAGGTCCACGAGCAGTACTTC.